What follows are 24 T cell receptor beta chains derived from one specimen sequenced in a study of blood T cell repertoires in COVID-19. Libraries were prepared by immunoSEQ multiplex PCR; TCRdb keeps only in-frame clonotypes and omits some of them. The table includes some 120,000 clones, about 85% detected once. The specimen was peripheral blood. The receptor set was obtained from a man older than 75 with active or convalescent COVID-19.

CDR3 bases: TGTGCCAGTAACCTGGGACAGCCAAACACTGAAGCTTTCTTT. It yields the protein CASNLGQPNTEAFF. The rearrangement joins TRBV19 to TRBJ1-1; 7 bases agree with TRBD1. Germline V gene sequence: CDR1 LNHDA, CDR2 SQIVND (reference sequence). V was clipped by 7 bases and J by 2 bases; unmatched bases: 7. This CDR3 has 14 amino acids.

The chain has TRBV3-1 (or the pseudogene TRBV3-2) and TRBJ1-6, with TRBD1 identical over 9 bases. Germline V gives CDR1 LGHDT, CDR2 YNNKEL (reference sequence). CDR3 size: 13 residues. V lost 4 bases, J lost 9 bases, and 1 base stayed unmatched. The CDR3 DNA reads as TGTGCCAGCAGCCGGGACAGGGTTTCACCCCTCCACTTT. Its translation is CASSRDRVSPLHF.

The chain is built from TRBV19 and TRBJ1-4; no clear D. The germline CDR1 and CDR2 sequences are LNHDA and SQIVND (reference sequence). This CDR3 is 15 amino acids long. Trimming removed 3 bases at V and 8 bases at J, with 16 bases between. The CDR3 DNA is TGTGCCAGTAGTATGGTAGGCAGGATCGCAGAAAAACTGTTTTTT. It yields the protein CASSMVGRIAEKLFF.

The V call is TRBV7-2, the J call TRBJ1-3, with D perhaps matching TRBD1 (5 bases). The V end was cut by 4 bases, the J end by 2 bases, with 12 bases between. CDR3 size: 15 residues. The germline V gene encodes CDR1 SGHTA and CDR2 FQGNSA. CDR3 coding DNA: TGTGCCAGCAGCTCTCAGGGTTCTCCTGGAAACACCATATATTTT. Translation: CASSSQGSPGNTIYF.

The CDR3 DNA sequence: TGTGCCACCAGTAAAAGCGGGAGAATTTGGAATGAGCAGTTCTTC. Encoded protein: CATSKSGRIWNEQFF. The V gene is TRBV24-1, the J gene TRBJ2-1; TRBD2 matches 8 bases. The CDR3 length is 15 residues. The germline V gene encodes CDR1 KGHDR and CDR2 SFDVKD. J lost 7 bases, V lost 6 bases, and 10 bases had no gene match.

The rearrangement uses TRBV10-3 and TRBJ2-7; 7 nucleotides align to TRBD2. The CDR3 is 16 residues long. Germline V lookup: CDR1 ENHRY, CDR2 SYGVKD. V was pared by 2 bases and J by 4 bases, with 11 bases of the junction left unmatched. In DNA, the CDR3 is TGTGCCATCAGTGAGCGGGGGGTGGGATACGCTTACGAGCAGTACTTC. This translates into CAISERGVGYAYEQYF.

The rearrangement joins TRBV5-6 to TRBJ2-7; D is unresolved. Germline CDR1 is SGHDT and CDR2 is YYEEEE. The CDR3 spans 13 residues. The V end lost 1 base, the J end lost 3 bases, and 8 bases lay between the germline ends. In DNA form, the CDR3 reads TGTGCCAGCAGCTTGAGACATTACTACGAGCAGTACTTC. Its protein is CASSLRHYYEQYF.

The gene calls are TRBV11-2 and TRBJ2-5; D possibly corresponds to TRBD1 (5 bases). V dropped 4 bases and J dropped 2 bases, with 8 bases sitting between them. This CDR3 has 13 amino acids. Germline V gene sequence: CDR1 SGHAT, CDR2 FQNNGV. CDR3 bases: TGTGCCAGCAGCTGGGGCCCGCAAGAGACCCAGTACTTC. Translated, it gives CASSWGPQETQYF.

The genes are TRBV24-1 and TRBJ2-5; 8 bases align to TRBD2. Trimming removed 3 bases from V and 0 bases from J; junction bases left unmatched: 5. This CDR3 has 16 amino acids. Germline V gene data show CDR1 as KGHDR and CDR2 as SFDVKD. DNA for the CDR3: TGTGCCACCAGTGATAGGACTAGCTGGTACCAAGAGACCCAGTACTTC. Translating it yields CATSDRTSWYQETQYF.

The chain links TRBV18 to TRBJ1-6; no firm D call. V shed 3 bases and J shed 10 bases, with 13 bases lying between them. Per the germline V gene, CDR1 is KGHSH and CDR2 is LQKENI. The CDR3 loop spans 14 amino acids. The CDR3 nucleotides are TGTGCCAGCTCACCCAATGGGCAGCCGTCACCCCTCCACTTT. This translates into CASSPNGQPSPLHF.

To note about this clone: The same CDR3 can be traced to other DNA sequences in this sample. The chain uses TRBV18 and TRBJ1-1; the D gene is possibly TRBD1 (6 bases). The CDR3 has 13 residues. V was cut by 3 bases and J by 1 base, with 6 bases left in between. Germline-derived CDR1 and CDR2 are KGHSH and LQKENI. In DNA form, the CDR3 reads TGTGCCAGCTCACCGACAGGGAACACTGAAGCTTTCTTT. It yields the protein CASSPTGNTEAFF.

The chain links TRBV5-5 to TRBJ2-5; TRBD1 aligns across 7 bases. With V trimmed by 6 bases and J by 3 bases, 11 bases remained unmatched. Germline V gives CDR1 SGHKS, CDR2 YYEKEE (reference sequence). This CDR3 region has 15 residues. The CDR3: CASTGPQQGEETQYF. The CDR3, as DNA: TGTGCCAGCACCGGGCCCCAGCAGGGGGAAGAGACCCAGTACTTC.

J is TRBJ1-2 and V is TRBV9; perhaps TRBD1 as D (6 bases). V was trimmed by 0 bases and J by 1 base, leaving 10 bases between them. This CDR3 spans 15 amino acids. Germline lookup yields CDR1 SGDLS and CDR2 YYNGEE. In nucleotides, the CDR3 is TGTGCCAGCAGCGTAGACCACAGGGATAACTATGGCTACACCTTC. It specifies CASSVDHRDNYGYTF.

V is TRBV28 and J is TRBJ1-1; TRBD1 agrees at 9 bases. In germline, CDR1 is MDHEN, CDR2 SYDVKM. The trim removed 10 bases at V and 5 bases at J, leaving 17 bases unmatched. This CDR3 is built from 16 residues. CDR3 coding DNA: TGTGCCACCCAACTGTTGGGACAGGGAATTAGTACTGAAGCTTTCTTT. This sequence encodes CATQLLGQGISTEAFF.

The chain is built from TRBV29-1 and TRBJ1-2, with 9 bases fitting TRBD1. J gave up 7 bases and V 5 bases, and 17 bases lay outside the gene matches. CDR1 and CDR2 from the germline V gene are SQVTM and ANQGSEA. The CDR3 sequence is 16 residues long. The CDR3 reads CSVRREGTGSWGGYTF. The CDR3 DNA follows: TGCAGCGTTCGCCGTGAAGGGACAGGGTCCTGGGGTGGCTACACCTTC.

The chain combines TRBV9 with TRBJ1-3; 12 nucleotides line up with TRBD1. The CDR3 extends over 18 amino acids. Trimming at V came to 3 bases and at J to 2 bases, leaving 9 bases not matched to a gene. CDR1 and CDR2 (germline): SGDLS, YYNGEE. In DNA, the CDR3 is TGTGCCAGCAGCGAAGAAACCGGGACAGGGGGCCCTGGAAACACCATATATTTT. It yields the protein CASSEETGTGGPGNTIYF.

This clone was found a few times. The chain uses TRBV7-9 and TRBJ2-1, with 7 bases aligning to TRBD1. Unmatched junction bases numbered 6, after V lost 2 bases and J lost 5 bases. CDR1 and CDR2 from the germline V gene are SEHNR and FQNEAQ (reference sequence). This CDR3 spans 15 amino acids. The CDR3 protein is CASSLLRGQHNEQFF. The CDR3 nucleotides read TGTGCCAGCAGCTTACTCAGGGGACAGCACAATGAGCAGTTCTTC.

The rearrangement uses TRBV7-9 and TRBJ1-1; 9 bases are a match to TRBD1. Germline V gene lookup returns CDR1 SEHNR and CDR2 FQNEAQ (reference sequence). This CDR3 region has 14 residues. The J segment lost 6 bases and the V segment lost 1 base, leaving 3 bases of the junction unmatched. This CDR3 reads CASSLGTGEPEAFF. In nucleotides, the CDR3 is TGTGCCAGCAGCTTAGGGACAGGGGAGCCTGAAGCTTTCTTT.

This clone has only a few counts. The rearrangement uses TRBV20-1 and TRBJ1-1; no firm D call. Germline CDR1 reads DFQATT; CDR2 reads SNEGSKA (reference sequence). Trimming removed 3 bases from V and 8 bases from J, with 10 bases in between. CDR3 length: 11 amino acids. The CDR3 region is CSASPQAEAFF. In DNA, the CDR3 is TGCAGTGCTAGCCCCCAGGCGGAAGCTTTCTTT.

The chain is built from TRBV6-4 and TRBJ2-6; 7 bases line up with TRBD1. The germline V gene has CDR1 MRHNA and CDR2 SNTAGT. V trimming: 3 bases; J trimming: 0 bases; junction bases outside the gene matches: 5. The CDR3 sequence is 17 residues long. CDR3 region: CASSEGSGGSGANVLTF. CDR3 coding DNA: TGTGCCAGCAGTGAGGGGTCAGGGGGCTCTGGGGCCAACGTCCTGACTTTC.

The rearrangement joins TRBV27 to TRBJ2-3, with TRBD2 identical over 8 bases. V was clipped by 6 bases and J by 3 bases; unmatched bases: 8. The germline CDR1 and CDR2 sequences are MNHEY and SMNVEV (reference sequence). The CDR3 loop spans 15 amino acids. The CDR3 DNA reads TGTGCCAGCAGCTGGACTAGCTCAAGGACAGATACGCAGTATTTT. Residues: CASSWTSSRTDTQYF.

This chain joins TRBV24-1 and TRBJ2-5; 7 bases are shared with TRBD1. After removal of 2 bases from V and 6 bases from J, the junction contained 5 bases not matched to a gene. In germline, CDR1 is KGHDR, CDR2 SFDVKD. The CDR3 is made up of 14 amino acids. Written as DNA, the CDR3 is TGTGCCACCAGTGATTCGACAGGGTTGCAGACCCAGTACTTC. Translation gives CATSDSTGLQTQYF.

The V call is TRBV3-1 (or the pseudogene TRBV3-2), the J call TRBJ1-6, with D hard to call. Per germline, CDR1 LGHDT and CDR2 YNNKEL (reference sequence). V was clipped by 3 bases and J by 9 bases, with 9 bases between them. The CDR3 is 13 amino acids. DNA for the CDR3: TGTGCCAGCAGCCAGATAGTAGCTTCACCCCTCCACTTT. This codes for CASSQIVASPLHF.

This rearrangement joins TRBV27 to TRBJ2-5; 8 bases are shared with TRBD1. The V segment lost 8 bases and the J segment 1 base; nucleotides outside the gene matches: 6. This CDR3 contains 14 residues. The germline CDR1 and CDR2 sequences are MNHEY and SMNVEV (reference sequence). The CDR3 protein is CASHGQGGQETQYF. In DNA, the CDR3 is TGTGCCAGCCACGGACAGGGAGGCCAAGAGACCCAGTACTTC.